Shown below are 32 T cell receptor beta chains from a single sample sequenced in a study of T-cell memory formation after mild COVID-19. A single record per CDR3 protein comes from TCRdb applying MiXCR to the 5' RACE reads. The sample holds about 470,000 distinct CDR3 sequences; 15% to 20% are singletons and the top ten take 10% to 15%. What was sequenced was PBMCs or a T cell subset sorted from them (not recorded which). Receptors were obtained from an adult woman who had mild COVID-19 (a few samples of this study predate the infection). Cell type and time point are not known.

This clonotype was seen many times. The chain combines TRBV19 with TRBJ2-7; D remains unclear. This CDR3 is built from 12 residues. Per the germline V gene, CDR1 is LNHDA and CDR2 is SQIVND (reference sequence). Between the trimmed V and J ends, which lost 1 base and 2 bases, there was a span of 3 bases. The CDR3 DNA reads TGTGCCAGTAGTATAGGCCCCTACGAGCAGTACTTC. Translated, it gives CASSIGPYEQYF.

The J gene is TRBJ2-1, the V gene TRBV20-1; tentatively, D is TRBD1 (6 bases). V was trimmed by 8 bases and J by 2 bases, leaving 22 bases between them. CDR3 length: 16 residues. Germline-derived CDR1 and CDR2 are DFQATT and SNEGSKA (reference sequence). The chain's CDR3 is CSLSRRGWTAYNEQFF. In DNA form, the CDR3 reads TGCAGTCTGAGTCGCCGGGGTTGGACAGCCTACAATGAGCAGTTCTTC.

This clonotype was seen only a few times. CDR3 in DNA: TGTGCCAGCAGCAGAGTGGACGGGACTCCCAACGGCTCCTACGAGCAGTACTTC. It specifies CASSRVDGTPNGSYEQYF. The chain combines TRBV21-1 with TRBJ2-7; the DNA was not used to check the table's D call, TRBD2. TRBV21-1 is assigned pseudogene status. The CDR3 is made up of 18 amino acids.

The sample holds a few counts of this clonotype. V usage is TRBV7-9 and J usage is TRBJ2-1; the match to TRBD2 covers 7 bases. The CDR3 is 16 amino acids. The junction had 13 bases not matched to a gene; V was cut back by 8 bases and J by 3 bases. Germline V gene lookup returns CDR1 SEHNR and CDR2 FQNEAQ (reference sequence). This chain's CDR3 is CASLPPAGRVYNEQFF. CDR3 DNA: TGTGCCAGCTTGCCCCCCGCAGGGAGGGTCTACAATGAGCAGTTCTTC.

This clonotype was detected only a few times. The chain is built from TRBV24-1 and TRBJ2-2; D remains unclear. Trimming stripped 4 bases from V and 5 bases from J, with 13 bases between. Germline lookup yields CDR1 KGHDR and CDR2 SFDVKD. This CDR3 spans 15 amino acids. CDR3 nucleotides: TGTGCCACCAGTGAAGAAATCCCTAGGACCGGGGAGCTGTTTTTT. It specifies CATSEEIPRTGELFF.

The chain couples TRBV29-1 to TRBJ1-2; perhaps TRBD1 as D (5 bases). Trimming left V 1 base short and J 6 bases short, with 15 bases between. The CDR3 consists of 14 residues. Germline V gives CDR1 SQVTM, CDR2 ANQGSEA. The CDR3, as DNA: TGCAGCGTTGAAGGTGACAGTTCGGTTGATGGCTACACCTTC. Translating it yields CSVEGDSSVDGYTF.

This clonotype was observed a few times. The chain has TRBV5-1 and TRBJ2-3; D remains unclear. The CDR3 has 8 residues. The germline gives CDR1 SGHRS, CDR2 YFSETQ. Trimming pared 10 bases from V and 7 bases from J, leaving 4 bases between. The CDR3 loop reads CASYTQYF. CDR3 nucleotides: TGCGCCTCCTATACGCAGTATTTT.

Many counts were recorded for this clonotype. This chain joins TRBV19 and TRBJ2-1; D is perhaps TRBD2 (5 bases). V lost 1 base and J 8 bases, leaving 15 bases between the germline ends. The CDR3 is made up of 15 amino acids. CDR1 is LNHDA, CDR2 SQIVND, per germline (reference sequence). The DNA for the CDR3 is TGTGCCAGTAGTATAGGCCCCTCCAGCGGCTATGAGCAGTTCTTC. This codes for CASSIGPSSGYEQFF.

This clonotype has only a few counts. The chain recombines TRBV10-2 with TRBJ2-2, with TRBD1 matching over 7 bases. Germline loops: CDR1 WSHSY, CDR2 SAAADI. The CDR3 spans 15 residues. Unmatched junction bases numbered 10, after V lost 11 bases and J lost 1 base. As DNA, the CDR3 is TGCGCCGGAACCCTCGGGGACAGGAACACCGGGGAGCTGTTTTTT. Translated: CAGTLGDRNTGELFF.

In this sample, this clonotype turned up many times. This chain connects TRBV20-1 to TRBJ1-4; D may be TRBD1 (5 bases). The CDR3 is 18 amino acids. Germline assignment: CDR1 DFQATT and CDR2 SNEGSKA (reference sequence). Trimming removed 5 bases from V and 6 bases from J, with 28 bases in between. CDR3 region: CSAARGPQGLRWDEKLFF. CDR3 nucleotide sequence: TGCAGTGCTGCCCGGGGTCCGCAGGGACTAAGATGGGATGAAAAACTGTTTTTT.

The rearrangement joins TRBV7-2 to TRBJ2-7; D is possibly TRBD2 (6 bases). The germline gives CDR1 SGHTA, CDR2 FQGNSA. V lost 6 bases to trimming and J lost 5 bases, with 20 bases between them. The CDR3 is made up of 15 amino acids. The CDR3 loop reads CASRNRIGEAHEQYF. The CDR3 DNA sequence: TGTGCCAGCAGGAACAGGATAGGGGAGGCCCACGAGCAGTACTTC. The full variable domain, completed using reference TRBV7-2 and TRBJ2-7, is GAGVSQSPSNKVTEKGKDVELRCDPISGHTALYWYRQSLGQGLEFLIYFQGNSAPDKSGLPSDRFSAERTGGSVSTLTIQRTQQEDSAVYLCASRNRIGEAHEQYFGPGTRLTVT.

The J gene is TRBJ2-2, the V gene TRBV6-1, with a possible D match to TRBD1 (5 bases). V was pared by 4 bases and J by 0 bases, with 15 bases between. CDR1 and CDR2 from the germline V gene are MNHNS and SASEGT. CDR3 length equals 17 residues. DNA for the CDR3: TGTGCCAGCAGTGGACTCAGGGATACCGCGAACACCGGGGAGCTGTTTTTT. This translates into CASSGLRDTANTGELFF.

This clonotype was seen only a few times. Written as DNA, the CDR3 is TGTGCCAGCAGCATTGGGACAGGAGAAGCTTTCTTT. Its protein product is CASSIGTGEAFF. J is TRBJ1-1 and V is TRBV5-6, with 8 bases matching TRBD1. V shed 4 bases, J shed 8 bases, and the junction held 4 bases outside the gene matches. The CDR3 spans 12 residues. The germline V gene has CDR1 SGHDT and CDR2 YYEEEE.

The chain joins TRBV25-1 to TRBJ2-7; D possibly matches TRBD1 or TRBD2 (5 bases each). Trimming cost V 4 bases and J 2 bases, with 15 bases left between them. Per the germline V gene, CDR1 is MGHDK and CDR2 is SYGVNS. The CDR3 is made up of 15 amino acids. In DNA form, the CDR3 reads TGTGCCAGCAGTGGCCCCGGGACGCCGACCTACGAGCAGTACTTC. It specifies CASSGPGTPTYEQYF.

The table lists this clonotype with many counts. The chain combines TRBV11-2 with TRBJ2-7; TRBD2 matches at 11 bases. V lost 5 bases and J lost 0; bases outside the gene matches: 3. Germline values: CDR1 SGHAT, CDR2 FQNNGV. CDR3 length: 15 amino acids. The DNA for the CDR3 is TGTGCCAGCAGCCAACTAGCGGGGGCCTCCTACGAGCAGTACTTC. This gives the protein CASSQLAGASYEQYF.

Points on this clonotype: A much larger clone lies a single base off, so this may be a read error. The chain employs TRBV14 and TRBJ2-7, with a tentative D call TRBD1 (6 bases). Trimming removed 6 bases from V and 6 bases from J, with 15 bases in between. The CDR3 has 13 residues. CDR1 SGHDN and CDR2 FVKESK come from the germline V gene. DNA of the CDR3: TGTGCCAGCAGTACGGACGTACAGGGCGAGCAGTACTTC. Translating it yields CASSTDVQGEQYF.

The chain combines TRBV12-3 or TRBV12-4 with TRBJ2-7; TRBD2 might be the D (5 bases). The CDR3 has 15 residues. The V gene lost 2 bases and the J gene lost 2 bases, with 13 bases spanning the gap. The chain's CDR3 is CASSLRAEGTYEQYF. The DNA of the CDR3 is TGTGCCAGCAGTTTACGGGCAGAGGGCACCTACGAGCAGTACTTC.

There are many counts of this clonotype. The rearrangement uses TRBV30 and TRBJ2-7; D may match TRBD1 or TRBD2 (5 bases each). The CDR3 has 12 residues. Trimming pared 5 bases from V and 9 bases from J, leaving 17 bases between. CDR1 and CDR2 from the germline V gene are GTSNPN and SVGIG (reference sequence). The CDR3 DNA follows: TGTGCCTGGCAACGGGGCCCTGGGAGGCAGTACTTC. Its protein is CAWQRGPGRQYF.

The genes are TRBV20-1 and TRBJ1-1; D unclear. This CDR3 has 15 residues. Germline V gene data show CDR1 as DFQATT and CDR2 as SNEGSKA (reference sequence). V lost 1 base, J lost 1 base, and 13 bases lay in between. The CDR3 spells CSARAYLSGNTEAFF. The CDR3 bases are TGCAGTGCTAGAGCCTATCTATCAGGGAACACTGAAGCTTTCTTT.

This clonotype was picked up many times. The chain recombines TRBV12-3 or TRBV12-4 with TRBJ2-3; D gene uncertain. The V gene lost 4 bases and the J gene lost 2 bases, with 7 bases spanning the gap. The CDR3 length is 13 residues. CDR3 loop: CASSSSVTDTQYF. CDR3 in DNA: TGTGCCAGCAGTTCATCTGTCACAGATACGCAGTATTTT.

The chain joins TRBV5-1 to TRBJ1-3, with D tentatively TRBD1 (6 bases). Germline V gene data show CDR1 as SGHRS and CDR2 as YFSETQ. Trimming took 4 bases from V and 1 from J, leaving 18 bases between them. The CDR3 runs to 17 residues. The CDR3 loop is CASSPPPDRRSGNTIYF. In DNA form, the CDR3 reads TGCGCCAGCAGCCCTCCCCCTGACAGGAGGTCTGGAAACACCATATATTTT.

V usage is TRBV7-9 and J usage is TRBJ1-1; D not resolved. Looked up from germline, CDR1 is SEHNR and CDR2 is FQNEAQ (reference sequence). V was trimmed by 1 base and J by 11 bases, leaving 11 bases between them. The CDR3 loop spans 12 amino acids. CDR3 protein: CASSLGVQKAFF. The CDR3 region has the DNA TGTGCCAGCAGCTTAGGCGTCCAGAAGGCTTTCTTT.

The chain links TRBV12-3 or TRBV12-4 to TRBJ1-2; TRBD1 might be the D (5 bases). The CDR3 sequence is 13 residues long. The ends were cut back, 2 bases at V and 8 bases at J, with 12 bases in the middle. DNA for the CDR3: TGTGCCAGCAGTTTAATTCAGGGAGGCGGCTACACCTTC. This translates into CASSLIQGGGYTF.

The chain links TRBV5-4 to TRBJ2-3; 9 nucleotides align to TRBD2. V was clipped by 3 bases and J by 14 bases; unmatched bases: 10. CDR3 length: 13 amino acids. CDR1 and CDR2 from the germline V gene are SGHNT and YYREEE (reference sequence). CDR3 bases: TGTGCCAGCAGCTCAGCCGGGACTAGCTCCGTGTATTTT. This gives the protein CASSSAGTSSVYF.

This clonotype was found a few times. The rearrangement uses TRBV7-9 and TRBJ2-1, with 8 bases fitting TRBD1. In germline, CDR1 is SEHNR, CDR2 FQNEAQ (reference sequence). The J segment lost 3 bases and the V segment lost 3 bases, leaving 7 bases of the junction unmatched. The CDR3 consists of 16 residues. In DNA, the CDR3 is TGTGCCAGCAGCTTCCTCCAGGGGGCAGTCTACAATGAGCAGTTCTTC. Encoded protein: CASSFLQGAVYNEQFF. Complete variable domain (other parts from reference TRBV7-9 and TRBJ2-1): DTGVSQNPRHKITKRGQNVTFRCDPISEHNRLYWYRQTLGQGPEFLTYFQNEAQLEKSRLLSDRFSAERPKGSFSTLEIQRTEQGDSAMYLCASSFLQGAVYNEQFFGPGTRLTVL.

This chain links TRBV7-2 with TRBJ1-6; D is possibly TRBD1 (6 bases). The CDR3 is 19 residues long. Trimming removed 5 bases at V and 4 bases at J, with 24 bases between. Germline loops: CDR1 SGHTA, CDR2 FQGNSA. Written as DNA, the CDR3 is TGTGCCAGCAGCACGCCCCGGGACAACGTTTTCCCTTATAATTCACCCCTCCACTTT. Its translation is CASSTPRDNVFPYNSPLHF.

This clonotype was detected only a few times. The chain is built from TRBV5-1 and TRBJ2-1; D is perhaps TRBD2 (6 bases). CDR1 and CDR2 (germline): SGHRS, YFSETQ. V dropped 4 bases and J dropped 9 bases, with 17 bases sitting between them. This CDR3 has 14 amino acids. CDR3: CASSPGTWLTEQFF. The CDR3 DNA reads TGCGCCAGCAGCCCCGGGACTTGGCTGACTGAGCAGTTCTTC.

This sequence joins TRBV7-9 and TRBJ2-5; no definite D call. Trimming removed 3 bases at V and 5 bases at J, with 13 bases between. Germline CDR1 and CDR2: SEHNR and FQNEAQ (reference sequence). The length of the CDR3 is 14 residues. The CDR3 sequence: CASSFRSGAETQYF. The CDR3 DNA reads as TGTGCCAGCAGCTTTAGATCGGGTGCGGAGACCCAGTACTTC.

This clonotype was found many times. The chain is built from TRBV5-1 and TRBJ2-5; 8 nucleotides align to TRBD2. This CDR3 is built from 16 residues. Germline assignment: CDR1 SGHRS and CDR2 YFSETQ. Trimming cost V 4 bases and J 3 bases; bases outside gene matches: 11. Written as DNA, the CDR3 is TGCGCCAGCAGCGTGCCGTGGAGCGGGGGAAAAGAGACCCAGTACTTC. Its protein is CASSVPWSGGKETQYF.

V gene TRBV12-3 or TRBV12-4 combines with J gene TRBJ2-5; D may be TRBD1 (6 bases). Trimming left V 5 bases short and J 3 bases short, with 7 bases between. The CDR3 covers 12 residues. In DNA form, the CDR3 reads TGTGCCAGCAGTAACAGGGAAGAGACCCAGTACTTC. Translation: CASSNREETQYF.

This clonotype was counted between two and nine times. The rearrangement joins TRBV7-2 to TRBJ2-7; 8 bases agree with TRBD1. After removal of 5 bases from V and 4 bases from J, the junction contained 10 bases not matched to a gene. The CDR3 runs to 15 residues. Per germline, CDR1 SGHTA and CDR2 FQGNSA. The CDR3 region is CASSPSRTGLYEQYF. For the CDR3, the DNA is TGTGCCAGCAGCCCGAGCAGGACAGGGTTGTACGAGCAGTACTTC.

At least ten counts were recorded for this clonotype. The V and J genes are TRBV12-3 or TRBV12-4 and TRBJ2-5; D gene uncertain. Between the trimmed V and J ends, which lost 8 bases and 2 bases, there was a span of 9 bases. The CDR3 contains 12 residues. The chain's CDR3 is CASREEQETQYF. The CDR3 DNA reads TGTGCCAGCCGTGAGGAGCAAGAGACCCAGTACTTC.